This entry concerns a single T cell receptor (beta chain). Its antigen is unidentified. The CDR3 length is 14 residues. Trimming removed 3 bases at V and 5 bases at J, with 14 bases between. Per the germline V gene, CDR1 is SQVTM and CDR2 is ANQGSEA. This entry comes from a study of shared clonotypes between healthy human individuals. Study-level findings and limits: For naive CD4 cells, roughly 5% of clonotypes were shared across a handful of donors. The generation probabilities recorded for non-shared clonotypes fell below those of clonotypes shared by all four donors.

Researchers ran the assay at a deep level. Produced via immunoSEQ multiplex PCR; TCRdb's table is partial and in-frame only. Of roughly 640,000 clones in the sample, 74% were seen once. It was into CD45RA+ naive and CD45RA-negative memory subsets that the CD4+ cells were split. What was sequenced was memory CD4+ T cells sorted from blood. Subset here: CD45RA-negative fraction. This sequence was found in a young woman in good health. The chain combines TRBV29-1 with TRBJ2-1; no definite D call. DNA of the CDR3: TGCAGCGTTGAGGATAGGCCCGACGACAATGAGCAGTTCTTC. Residues: CSVEDRPDDNEQFF.